The 32 T cell receptor beta chains below come from one sample, sequenced in a study of T cells after yellow fever vaccination. TCRdb re-analysed the 5' RACE reads in MiXCR, keeping a single row per CDR3 protein. This table has under 250,000 distinct CDR3 sequences, about 7% appearing once. The specimen was CD4+ T cells sorted from PBMCs, collected 15 days after the yellow fever booster vaccination. All receptors derive from a man aged 25 to 40 who received the YFV17D yellow fever vaccine.

In DNA, the CDR3 is TGTGCCAGCTCACCGAGGGCAGGGGAGGACGAGCAGTACTTC. Encoded protein: CASSPRAGEDEQYF. The chain employs TRBV18 and TRBJ2-7; D is perhaps TRBD1 or TRBD2 (6 bases each). CDR1 and CDR2 from the germline V gene are KGHSH and LQKENI. The V end was cut by 3 bases, the J end by 5 bases, with 14 bases between. This CDR3 is built from 14 residues.

There are many counts of this clonotype. The chain is built from TRBV11-2 and TRBJ2-1, with D perhaps matching TRBD2 (7 bases). Trimming removed 5 bases at V and 8 bases at J, with 13 bases between. Per the germline V gene, CDR1 is SGHAT and CDR2 is FQNNGV. The CDR3 length is 13 residues. CDR3 in DNA: TGTGCCAGCAGCGCTGACGGGGGGCATGAGCAGTTCTTC. Translation: CASSADGGHEQFF.

This clonotype has just a few counts. The chain carries TRBV9 and TRBJ2-3; unclear D gene. Trimming removed 0 bases at V and 5 bases at J, with 4 bases between. This CDR3 comprises 12 residues. Germline CDR1 reads SGDLS; CDR2 reads YYNGEE. CDR3 nucleotide sequence: TGTGCCAGCAGCGTAGAAAAAGATACGCAGTATTTT. It is translated as CASSVEKDTQYF.

This clonotype was found many times. The J gene is TRBJ2-5, the V gene TRBV6-1; TRBD1 matches at 7 bases. The germline V gene has CDR1 MNHNS and CDR2 SASEGT. V shed 3 bases, J shed 1 base, and the junction held 11 bases outside the gene matches. This CDR3 has 17 residues. The CDR3 nucleotides read TGTGCCAGCAGTGACGGCCACAGGGGTGGCTCCCAAGAGACCCAGTACTTC. The encoded protein is CASSDGHRGGSQETQYF.

This clonotype has a handful of counts. V gene TRBV6-2 or TRBV6-3 combines with J gene TRBJ2-1; D uncertain. This CDR3 has 13 amino acids. Germline V gene data show CDR1 as MNHEY and CDR2 as SVGEGT. Trimming removed 6 bases from V and 3 bases from J, with 9 bases in between. The CDR3 region is CASSSTFYNEQFF. The CDR3 bases are TGTGCCAGCAGCTCAACCTTCTACAATGAGCAGTTCTTC.

This clonotype was observed many times. The CDR3 loop is CSARISGSISYNEQFF. CDR3 nucleotide sequence: TGCAGTGCTAGGATAAGCGGGAGTATATCCTACAATGAGCAGTTCTTC. The chain has TRBV20-1 and TRBJ2-1; 8 nucleotides line up with TRBD2. Germline CDR1 is DFQATT and CDR2 is SNEGSKA (reference sequence). The CDR3 has 16 amino acids. V was pared by 3 bases and J by 1 base, with 8 bases of the junction left unmatched.

The sample holds many counts of this clonotype. The rearrangement links TRBV28 to TRBJ2-5; the D gene is possibly TRBD1 (8 bases). Germline CDR1 is MDHEN and CDR2 is SYDVKM. Trimming took 6 bases from V and 0 from J, leaving 17 bases between them. This CDR3 region has 16 residues. CDR3 residues: CASSARGRGYQETQYF. In DNA, the CDR3 is TGTGCCAGCAGCGCCAGGGGGCGGGGGTACCAAGAGACCCAGTACTTC.

This chain joins TRBV6-1 and TRBJ1-2; TRBD1 matches 7 bases. The germline V gene encodes CDR1 MNHNS and CDR2 SASEGT. The CDR3 spans 13 residues. The trim removed 6 bases at V and 7 bases at J, leaving 8 bases unmatched. CDR3 DNA sequence: TGTGCCAGCAGAGAACAGGGGATTGGTGGCTACACCTTC. Translation gives CASREQGIGGYTF.

This clonotype was counted at least ten times. The V call is TRBV18, the J call TRBJ2-1; 8 bases line up with TRBD2. The CDR3 loop spans 13 amino acids. The germline gives CDR1 KGHSH, CDR2 LQKENI. Trimming removed 3 bases from V and 12 bases from J; junction bases left unmatched: 7. The CDR3 bases are TGTGCCAGCTCACCCGGGACTAGAGAGGGGCAGTTCTTC. Its translation: CASSPGTREGQFF.

This clonotype was recorded many times. The rearrangement uses TRBV10-2 and TRBJ2-6; 12 bases align to TRBD2. The CDR3 runs to 17 residues. In germline, CDR1 is WSHSY, CDR2 SAAADI. The ends lost 6 bases at V and 2 bases at J; junction bases unmatched: 5. The CDR3 DNA reads as TGCGCCAGCAGCCCGACTAGCGGGAGTACTGGGGCCAACGTCCTGACTTTC. The encoded protein is CASSPTSGSTGANVLTF.

The gene calls are TRBV6-1 and TRBJ2-5, with 8 nucleotides matching TRBD1. This CDR3 comprises 16 residues. The junction had 9 bases not matched to a gene; V was cut back by 4 bases and J by 2 bases. From germline, CDR1 is MNHNS and CDR2 SASEGT. The CDR3 DNA follows: TGTGCCAGCAGTGTTGGACAGGGACCCTCTCAAGAGACCCAGTACTTC. Residues: CASSVGQGPSQETQYF.

This clonotype was detected only a few times. The V and J genes are TRBV5-1 and TRBJ2-1, with TRBD2 matching 11 bases. Germline assignment: CDR1 SGHRS and CDR2 YFSETQ. With 0 bases clipped from V and 2 bases from J, the junction kept 4 bases outside the gene matches. This CDR3 has 17 amino acids. This chain's CDR3 is CASSLVSSGRTYNEQFF. The CDR3 DNA is TGCGCCAGCAGCTTGGTATCTAGCGGGAGGACCTACAATGAGCAGTTCTTC.

The rearrangement joins TRBV20-1 to TRBJ2-7, with TRBD1 as a possible D gene (5 bases). The germline V and J ends were trimmed by 4 bases and 2 bases, with 12 bases remaining between them. The CDR3 spans 13 residues. CDR1 DFQATT and CDR2 SNEGSKA come from the germline V gene (reference sequence). The CDR3 nucleotides read TGCAGTGCTAAGGTGCCAGGGACCTACGAGCAGTACTTC. The encoded protein is CSAKVPGTYEQYF.

This rearrangement joins TRBV27 to TRBJ2-7; D is possibly TRBD1 (6 bases). Germline CDR1 and CDR2: MNHEY and SMNVEV (reference sequence). Trimming shortened V by 0 bases and J by 6 bases, and 9 bases separated the two germline ends. CDR3 length equals 13 residues. DNA for the CDR3: TGTGCCAGCAGTTTATCAGGGGGAGTCGAGCAGTACTTC. As protein: CASSLSGGVEQYF.

This clonotype has just a few counts. The chain combines TRBV20-1 with TRBJ2-3; 7 bases match TRBD2. The V and J ends lost 4 bases and 0 bases, in that order; junction bases with no gene match: 10. The CDR3 is 16 amino acids. Germline-derived CDR1 and CDR2 are DFQATT and SNEGSKA (reference sequence). The CDR3 sequence: CSATFELATSTDTQYF. The CDR3 coding sequence is TGCAGTGCTACCTTCGAACTAGCGACTAGCACAGATACGCAGTATTTT.

This clonotype has ten or more counts. The chain carries TRBV7-9 and TRBJ2-3; perhaps TRBD1 as D (6 bases). V was shortened by 2 bases and J by 2 bases, with 11 bases between the two germline ends. Germline-derived CDR1 and CDR2 are SEHNR and FQNEAQ (reference sequence). CDR3 size: 15 residues. The CDR3: CASSLLGQHTDTQYF. The CDR3 bases are TGTGCCAGCAGCTTACTCGGACAGCACACAGATACGCAGTATTTT. Full variable domain (missing parts from reference TRBV7-9 and TRBJ2-3): DTGVSQNPRHKITKRGQNVTFRCDPISEHNRLYWYRQTLGQGPEFLTYFQNEAQLEKSRLLSDRFSAERPKGSFSTLEIQRTEQGDSAMYLCASSLLGQHTDTQYFGPGTRLTVL.

This clonotype occurred a few times. CDR3 sequence reads: CASRADYNEQFF. DNA for the CDR3: TGTGCCAGCCGAGCGGACTACAATGAGCAGTTCTTC. This chain uses TRBV12-3 or TRBV12-4 with TRBJ2-1; D possibly corresponds to TRBD2 (5 bases). V was cut by 8 bases and J by 3 bases, with 8 bases left in between. This CDR3 comprises 12 residues.

V is TRBV20-1 and J is TRBJ1-2, with a possible D match to TRBD1 (5 bases). Germline CDR1 and CDR2: DFQATT and SNEGSKA (reference sequence). Deletions cut 3 bases from V and 11 bases from J, with 25 bases between. The CDR3 is made up of 15 amino acids. CDR3 residues: CSASVIGDGTRGYTF. CDR3 nucleotide sequence: TGCAGTGCTAGTGTTATCGGGGACGGCACCCGGGGGTACACCTTC.

The table lists this clonotype with many counts. The V gene is TRBV7-2, the J gene TRBJ1-4; tentatively, D is TRBD1 (5 bases). Germline CDR1 is SGHTA and CDR2 is FQGNSA. The CDR3 runs 15 residues. Trimming cost V 2 bases and J 5 bases, with 12 bases left between them. CDR3 amino acids: CASSLFWAGNEKLFF. CDR3 in DNA: TGTGCCAGCAGCTTATTTTGGGCAGGGAATGAAAAACTGTTTTTT.

The genes are TRBV9 and TRBJ2-1, with D possibly being TRBD1 (5 bases). Germline assignment: CDR1 SGDLS and CDR2 YYNGEE. The V gene lost 4 bases and the J gene lost 2 bases, with 13 bases spanning the gap. This CDR3 has 15 residues. CDR3 sequence reads: CASSPQGPPYNEQFF. As DNA, the CDR3 is TGTGCCAGCAGCCCGCAGGGCCCACCCTACAATGAGCAGTTCTTC.

The CDR3 sequence: CAWSGLFVGGETEAFF. CDR3 nucleotide sequence: TGTGCCTGGAGTGGGTTATTCGTCGGGGGGGAGACTGAAGCTTTCTTT. The chain employs TRBV30 and TRBJ1-1, with D tentatively TRBD1 (5 bases). The CDR3 contains 16 residues. The V end lost 1 base, the J end lost 5 bases, and 20 bases lay between the germline ends. The germline V gene has CDR1 GTSNPN and CDR2 SVGIG (reference sequence).

This rearrangement joins TRBV19 to TRBJ2-1; TRBD1 matches 9 bases. The CDR3 runs to 15 residues. CDR1 LNHDA and CDR2 SQIVND come from the germline V gene (reference sequence). The V segment lost 4 bases and the J segment 6 bases; nucleotides outside the gene matches: 7. The CDR3 spells CASSTRDRVGNEQFF. The CDR3 bases are TGTGCCAGTAGTACCCGGGACAGGGTGGGCAATGAGCAGTTCTTC.

The CDR3 DNA reads TGTGCCAGCAGCCCCGGGACAGGGCCTCTGGGACGGGGAGATACGCAGTATTTT. Its translation is CASSPGTGPLGRGDTQYF. The J gene is TRBJ2-3, the V gene TRBV12-3 or TRBV12-4, with TRBD1 identical over 9 bases. This CDR3 region has 18 residues. V shed 6 bases and J 5 bases; nucleotides not matched to a gene: 18.

This clonotype occurred a few times. The rearrangement joins TRBV20-1 to TRBJ2-1, with 7 bases that match TRBD2. This CDR3 is built from 14 residues. Germline values: CDR1 DFQATT, CDR2 SNEGSKA (reference sequence). V shed 1 base, J shed 9 bases, and the junction held 9 bases outside the gene matches. The CDR3 is CSARGQRERGEQFF. CDR3 in DNA: TGCAGTGCTAGAGGTCAGCGGGAACGGGGTGAGCAGTTCTTC.

This clonotype was seen only once. A read error may be the cause here, since a much bigger clone is one base away. V and J are TRBV20-1 and TRBJ2-1; the D is unclear. In germline, CDR1 is DFQATT, CDR2 SNEGSKA (reference sequence). CDR3 length: 14 residues. The ends were cut back, 4 bases at V and 6 bases at J, with 16 bases in the middle. CDR3 region: CSANDQMGFNEQFF. The CDR3 DNA reads as TGCAGTGCTAATGACCAAATGGGTTTCAATGAGCAGTTCTTC.

This clonotype came up a few times. The chain links TRBV6-2 or TRBV6-3 to TRBJ2-1; no reliable D call. Trimming stripped 0 bases from V and 15 bases from J, with 15 bases between. In germline, CDR1 is MNHEY, CDR2 SVGEGT. The CDR3 has 13 amino acids. For the CDR3, the DNA is TGTGCCAGCAGTTACTCGCGGCTCCCGTGGGGGTTCTTC. Protein: CASSYSRLPWGFF.

The chain couples TRBV5-4 to TRBJ2-3; 10 bases match TRBD2. The V segment lost 0 bases and the J segment 5 bases; nucleotides outside the gene matches: 9. The CDR3 totals 17 residues. Germline loops: CDR1 SGHNT, CDR2 YYREEE (reference sequence). CDR3 coding DNA: TGTGCCAGCAGCTTGGCTGGAGCGGGAGGGCGGGAAGATACGCAGTATTTT. This gives the protein CASSLAGAGGREDTQYF.

This clonotype has just a few counts. The chain recombines TRBV29-1 with TRBJ2-1, with 8 bases lining up with TRBD1. Trimming removed 1 base from V and 1 base from J; junction bases left unmatched: 6. The CDR3 extends over 16 amino acids. The germline V gene has CDR1 SQVTM and CDR2 ANQGSEA. For the CDR3, the DNA is TGCAGCGTTGAAGGGGCAGGGGGCGCGTCCTACAATGAGCAGTTCTTC. This sequence encodes CSVEGAGGASYNEQFF.

This clonotype has a handful of counts. V gene TRBV24-1 combines with J gene TRBJ2-1; weak D call: TRBD1 (5 bases). The CDR3 has 13 residues. Trimming took off 10 bases at V and 6 bases at J, with 15 bases between the two ends. Germline V lookup: CDR1 KGHDR, CDR2 SFDVKD. Written as DNA, the CDR3 is TGTGCCACTTCCCGGAAGGGGATCAATGAGCAGTTCTTC. Protein product: CATSRKGINEQFF.

This clonotype showed up many times. This chain connects TRBV10-3 to TRBJ2-3, with TRBD2 matching over 7 bases. The CDR3 is 16 amino acids. With 11 bases clipped from V and 0 bases from J, the junction kept 14 bases outside the gene matches. Germline assignment: CDR1 ENHRY and CDR2 SYGVKD. For the CDR3, the DNA is TGTGCCGGGGGTGCGGCTAGCGGCGCTAGCACAGATACGCAGTATTTT. Amino acid sequence: CAGGAASGASTDTQYF.

The chain has TRBV20-1 and TRBJ2-2, with 9 bases identical to TRBD1. The CDR3 contains 15 residues. CDR1 is DFQATT and CDR2 is SNEGSKA in the germline V gene (reference sequence). V shed 2 bases, J shed 4 bases, and the junction held 5 bases outside the gene matches. CDR3 nucleotide sequence: TGCAGTGCTAGAAACAGGGGGCGGGCCACCGGGGAGCTGTTTTTT. Its translation is CSARNRGRATGELFF.

This clonotype appeared many times. V gene TRBV20-1 combines with J gene TRBJ2-5, with 7 bases aligning to TRBD2. The length of the CDR3 is 13 residues. Germline V lookup: CDR1 DFQATT, CDR2 SNEGSKA (reference sequence). CDR3 DNA: TGCAGCCTGGGGGGGAGGCTCCAAGAGACCCAGTACTTC. Translation gives CSLGGRLQETQYF.